This T cell receptor beta chain came from a study of regulatory T cells in long-lasting Graves disease. Stated time point: newly diagnosed GD, antithyroid drugs for less than 3 months. The TCR library was made from RNA extracted from PBMCs. The peripheral blood volume drawn was 7 to 10 milliliters, and it was collected into EDTA tubes. Regarding the study as a whole: Study of thyroid tissue was not done, with only peripheral blood studied. TCR diversity was lower in persistent Graves' patients than in newly diagnosed ones.

Researchers made TCR beta libraries by using iRepertoire HTBI primers and running Arm-PCR on CDR3 regions. In TCRdb, the multiplex PCR reads were re-called with MiXCR into one record per CDR3 protein. The sample holds hundreds of thousands of distinct CDR3 sequences, approximately 15% seen once. Ten or more counts support this clonotype. Its antigen is currently unknown. Another study also made use of these data, one on T cells in Graves' hyperthyroidism and ophthalmopathy. That publication notes: Model-based prediction identified ophthalmopathy a median about 6 months prior to its onset.

This receptor was taken from a man aged 35-49 years with Graves disease. Specimen: peripheral blood mononuclear cells (PBMCs), collected at new diagnosis, from a patient treated with antithyroid drugs.

The CDR3 region is CASTSRGSYQETQYF. The CDR3 DNA follows: TGCGCCAGCACCTCAAGGGGGAGTTATCAAGAGACCCAGTACTTC. The chain employs TRBV5-1 and TRBJ2-5; a weak D match, TRBD1 (6 bases). Germline CDR1 is SGHRS and CDR2 is YFSETQ. CDR3 length equals 15 residues. The ends were cut back, 6 bases at V and 2 bases at J, with 17 bases in the middle. Supplemented by reference TRBV5-1 and TRBJ2-5, the full variable domain reads KAGVTQTPRYLIKTRGQQVTLSCSPISGHRSVSWYQQTPGQGLQFLFEYFSETQRNKGNFPGRFSGRQFSNSRSEMNVSTLELGDSALYLCASTSRGSYQETQYFGPGTRLLVL.